A selection of T cell receptor beta chains follows, all from one sample in a study of healthy donors' naive CD4 and CD8 T cells. Each CDR3 protein gets one entry after TCRdb re-called the reads with MiXCR. Here the sample spans approximately 200,000 distinct CDR3 sequences, around three quarters being singletons. Input material: naive CD4+ and CD8+ T cells sorted from blood, pooled from several donors. The receptors shown here come from a pool of human donors in good health; the sample pools cells from several healthy donors. Each CDR3 is given with its conserved first and last residue. Expanded clones get a size class; other rows say once, few or many, or leave the size out.

cdr3_aa clone_size j_call v_call
CSARPFGELNTEAFF few TRBJ1-1 TRBV20-1
CASSFSGISYNEQFF . TRBJ2-1 TRBV19
CASSLGTSYEQYF . TRBJ2-7 TRBV6-5
CASSWTGDAYEQYF . TRBJ2-7 TRBV5-1
CASSDPKDLYSNQPQHF . TRBJ1-5 TRBV19
CSARPRRGRAIETQYF . TRBJ2-5 TRBV20-1
CSVVHSYEQYF . TRBJ2-7 TRBV29-1
CASSLHGQVNQPQHF few TRBJ1-5 TRBV11-2
CASEGGQTSNYGYTF . TRBJ1-2 TRBV6-5
CAWSAGTDTQYF . TRBJ2-3 TRBV30
CASSLAQGGWETQYF few TRBJ2-5 TRBV7-9
CSVEIKGQGDYEQYF few TRBJ2-7 TRBV29-1
CASSYISTDTQYF once TRBJ2-3 TRBV6-5
CSARDSHGTGETQYF once TRBJ2-5 TRBV20-1
CASEGLAGGNEQFF . TRBJ2-1 TRBV19
CSVVTLESYNEQFF . TRBJ2-1 TRBV29-1
CASSKDRSRGYTF . TRBJ1-2 TRBV6-5
CATRVSGASSYNEQFF once TRBJ2-1 TRBV15
CASSFDPGKAGELFF . TRBJ2-2 TRBV5-1
CASTQLGQTYNEQFF . TRBJ2-1 TRBV5-6
CAWSVSGQETQYF . TRBJ2-5 TRBV30
CASSLSKNEQFF . TRBJ2-1 TRBV5-1
CAWSSVDLYNEQFF . TRBJ2-1 TRBV30
CSVEDPASGNDEQFF . TRBJ2-1 TRBV29-1
CSVEGKPYEQYF . TRBJ2-7 TRBV29-1
CASSPVGHLSRYEQYF . TRBJ2-7 TRBV19